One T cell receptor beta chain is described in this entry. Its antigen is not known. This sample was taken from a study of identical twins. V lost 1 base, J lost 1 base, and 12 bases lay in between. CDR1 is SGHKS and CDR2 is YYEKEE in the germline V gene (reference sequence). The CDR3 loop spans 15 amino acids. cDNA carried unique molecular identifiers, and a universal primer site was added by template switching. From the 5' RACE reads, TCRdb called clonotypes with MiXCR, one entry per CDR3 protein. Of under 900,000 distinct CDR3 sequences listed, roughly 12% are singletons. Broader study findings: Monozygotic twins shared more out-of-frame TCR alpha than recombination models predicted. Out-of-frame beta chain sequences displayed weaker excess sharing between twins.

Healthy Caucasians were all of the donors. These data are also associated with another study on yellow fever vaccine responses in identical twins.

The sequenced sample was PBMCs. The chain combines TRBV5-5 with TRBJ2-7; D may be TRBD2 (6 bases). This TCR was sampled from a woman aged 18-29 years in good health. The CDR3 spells CASSLSLAGSYEQYF. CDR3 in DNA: TGTGCCAGCAGCTTGTCCCTTGCGGGGTCCTACGAGCAGTACTTC.